These 20 T cell receptor beta chains originate from one sample sequenced in a study of OX40 agonist ivuxolimab in advanced cancers. Assay: immunoSEQ multiplex PCR; the TCRdb copy retains only in-frame clones and omits some. The sample has 70,000 or so clones, about 93% seen once; the top ten hold under 10%. The sequenced sample was CD4+ or CD8+ T cells sorted from blood, obtained in a trial of the OX40 agonist ivuxolimab. The receptors derive from an adult with an advanced solid tumor such as melanoma, head and neck, liver or kidney cancer.

The gene calls are TRBV19 and TRBJ2-1, with a possible D match to TRBD1 (6 bases). Germline CDR1 reads LNHDA; CDR2 reads SQIVND (reference sequence). This CDR3 contains 13 residues. V gave up 2 bases and J gave up 8 bases, with 10 bases separating them. CDR3 nucleotides: TGTGCCAGTAGTATATCCCCAGGGGATGAGCAGTTCTTC. Its protein is CASSISPGDEQFF.

The V gene is TRBV5-1, the J gene TRBJ1-1, with D perhaps matching TRBD1 (6 bases). Germline lookup yields CDR1 SGHRS and CDR2 YFSETQ. CDR3 length: 14 amino acids. V lost 3 bases and J 6 bases, leaving 15 bases between the germline ends. Written as DNA, the CDR3 is TGCGCCAGCAGCTCCCCCCAGGGGCTCCCTGAAGCTTTCTTT. This sequence encodes CASSSPQGLPEAFF.

This chain joins TRBV2 and TRBJ2-7; no clear D. There are 13 residues in the CDR3. Per germline, CDR1 SNHLY and CDR2 FYNNEI. The CDR3 is CASRSRFSYEQYF. The CDR3 DNA follows: TGTGCTTCCCGTTCCCGGTTCTCCTACGAGCAGTACTTC.

The rearrangement links TRBV27 to TRBJ2-7; D ambiguous. This CDR3 is 13 amino acids long. V was pared by 5 bases and J by 9 bases, with 17 bases between. Per the germline V gene, CDR1 is MNHEY and CDR2 is SMNVEV (reference sequence). In nucleotides, the CDR3 is TGTGCCAGCAGTCCAACGACTGCCACGGGGCAGTACTTC. It is translated as CASSPTTATGQYF.

For the CDR3, the DNA is TGTGCCAGTAGTCCCGGGACGGACAACACTGAAGCTTTCTTT. Protein: CASSPGTDNTEAFF. The chain uses TRBV19 and TRBJ1-1, with D perhaps matching TRBD1 (5 bases). V lost 5 bases to trimming and J lost 2 bases, with 12 bases between them. The CDR3 runs to 14 residues. CDR1 is LNHDA, CDR2 SQIVND, per germline (reference sequence).

The chain has TRBV30 and TRBJ1-5, with D possibly being TRBD1 (6 bases). Germline assignment: CDR1 GTSNPN and CDR2 SVGIG (reference sequence). CDR3 size: 12 residues. V was shortened by 1 base and J by 13 bases, with 14 bases between the two germline ends. The DNA for the CDR3 is TGTGCCTGGAGTGGGATAAACAGGGCTCAGCATTTT. Its protein product is CAWSGINRAQHF.

V gene TRBV9 combines with J gene TRBJ1-1, with a possible D match to TRBD1 (5 bases). V was trimmed by 3 bases and J by 1 base, leaving 7 bases between them. Germline V gene lookup returns CDR1 SGDLS and CDR2 YYNGEE. This CDR3 is 13 amino acids long. CDR3 nucleotide sequence: TGTGCCAGCAGCGCGGGGGGGAACACTGAAGCTTTCTTT. Translating it yields CASSAGGNTEAFF.

This clone was counted once. The genes are TRBV2 and TRBJ2-2; D unclear. Germline V gene lookup returns CDR1 SNHLY and CDR2 FYNNEI. V dropped 7 bases and J dropped 7 bases, with 10 bases sitting between them. The CDR3 length is 12 residues. In DNA, the CDR3 is TGTGCCAGCATTTTAGGTGGCGGGGAGCTGTTTTTT. Translated: CASILGGGELFF.

The chain recombines TRBV4-1 with TRBJ2-1; 9 nucleotides match TRBD2. The germline CDR1 and CDR2 sequences are MGHRA and YSYEKL. V gave up 0 bases and J gave up 4 bases; unmatched junction bases: 7. The CDR3 has 17 residues. DNA for the CDR3: TGCGCCAGCAGCCAAGAAGAATGGCGGGGGGGATACAATGAGCAGTTCTTC. Encoded protein: CASSQEEWRGGYNEQFF.

This clone was seen a handful of times. V is TRBV6-4 and J is TRBJ2-3, with 11 bases fitting TRBD2. Trimming took 6 bases from V and 1 from J; bases not matched to a gene: 3. Germline V gene data show CDR1 as MRHNA and CDR2 as SNTAGT. CDR3 length: 15 residues. CDR3 protein: CASSPTSGGTDTQYF. The CDR3 DNA sequence: TGTGCCAGCAGCCCGACTAGCGGGGGCACAGATACGCAGTATTTT.

This chain uses TRBV25-1 with TRBJ2-7, with 7 bases fitting TRBD1. CDR3 length equals 13 residues. Looked up from germline, CDR1 is MGHDK and CDR2 is SYGVNS. V lost 4 bases, J lost 2 bases, and 2 bases stayed unmatched. CDR3 protein: CASSGQGPYEQYF. The CDR3 region has the DNA TGTGCCAGCAGTGGACAGGGTCCCTACGAGCAGTACTTC.

This clone was seen a single time. The chain recombines TRBV7-9 with TRBJ1-5; 7 bases are a match to TRBD1. CDR3 length: 15 amino acids. The germline V gene has CDR1 SEHNR and CDR2 FQNEAQ (reference sequence). The junction had 8 bases not matched to a gene; V was cut back by 4 bases and J by 5 bases. The CDR3 DNA sequence: TGTGCCAGCAGCTCAACGACAGGGACCCATCAGCCCCAGCATTTT. Translated, it gives CASSSTTGTHQPQHF.

J is TRBJ1-6 and V is TRBV7-2; D is ambiguous. CDR1 SGHTA and CDR2 FQGNSA come from the germline V gene. The CDR3 runs to 19 residues. V shed 2 bases and J shed 5 bases, with 22 bases lying between them. The CDR3, as DNA: TGTGCCAGCAGCTTATACGGGCATTTGTTCAGTTTCGATAATTCACCCCTCCACTTT. The encoded protein is CASSLYGHLFSFDNSPLHF.

A single count supports this clone. The chain combines TRBV15 with TRBJ2-7; 7 bases agree with TRBD1. Trimming took 5 bases from V and 7 from J; bases not matched to a gene: 11. Germline-derived CDR1 and CDR2 are LNHNV and YYDKDF (reference sequence). The CDR3 runs to 14 residues. The CDR3 loop is CATSSRDSSVEQYF. In DNA, the CDR3 is TGTGCCACCAGCTCCCGGGACAGCTCCGTGGAGCAGTACTTC.

J is TRBJ1-4 and V is TRBV5-1; D may be TRBD1 (6 bases). Between the trimmed V and J ends, which lost 5 bases and 6 bases, there was a span of 17 bases. Germline V gene data show CDR1 as SGHRS and CDR2 as YFSETQ. The CDR3 has 15 residues. CDR3 in amino acids: CASRGMDSKYEKLFF. The CDR3 coding sequence is TGCGCCAGCAGGGGAATGGACAGTAAATATGAAAAACTGTTTTTT. The complete variable domain, with remaining parts taken from reference TRBV5-1 and TRBJ1-4, reads KAGVTQTPRYLIKTRGQQVTLSCSPISGHRSVSWYQQTPGQGLQFLFEYFSETQRNKGNFPGRFSGRQFSNSRSEMNVSTLELGDSALYLCASRGMDSKYEKLFFGSGTQLSVL.

The J gene is TRBJ2-7, the V gene TRBV7-9; maybe TRBD1 (6 bases). The CDR3 is 15 residues long. Trimming took off 1 base at V and 0 bases at J, with 10 bases between the two ends. Germline loops: CDR1 SEHNR, CDR2 FQNEAQ (reference sequence). The CDR3 DNA follows: TGTGCCAGCAGCTTAGTGGAAGGGGGCTCCTACGAGCAGTACTTC. Its protein is CASSLVEGGSYEQYF.

The genes are TRBV25-1 and TRBJ1-1; D may be TRBD1 (6 bases). Germline values: CDR1 MGHDK, CDR2 SYGVNS. CDR3 size: 12 residues. V lost 8 bases, J lost 0 bases, and 7 bases lay in between. The CDR3, as DNA: TGTGCCAGCGGGGGGCTGAACACTGAAGCTTTCTTT. Amino acids: CASGGLNTEAFF.

This chain uses TRBV5-6 with TRBJ2-7, with D possibly being TRBD2 (6 bases). V lost 2 bases to trimming and J lost 0 bases, with 6 bases between them. This CDR3 has 13 residues. Looked up from germline, CDR1 is SGHDT and CDR2 is YYEEEE. CDR3 bases: TGTGCCAGCAGCTTCGGGGGCTCCTACGAGCAGTACTTC. This gives the protein CASSFGGSYEQYF.

The chain employs TRBV11-2 and TRBJ1-1; D unresolved. Germline loops: CDR1 SGHAT, CDR2 FQNNGV. V lost 0 bases, J lost 0 bases, and 11 bases lay in between. This CDR3 region has 16 residues. The CDR3: CASSLDEPIMNTEAFF. DNA for the CDR3: TGTGCCAGCAGCTTAGACGAACCTATTATGAACACTGAAGCTTTCTTT.

This clone turned up a few times. This chain links TRBV4-1 with TRBJ1-1; D may be TRBD1 (5 bases). V was cut by 1 base and J by 3 bases, with 15 bases left in between. The CDR3 spans 16 residues. Per germline, CDR1 MGHRA and CDR2 YSYEKL. The CDR3 region is CASSQVAEGLDTEAFF. As DNA, the CDR3 is TGCGCCAGCAGCCAAGTGGCCGAGGGACTGGACACTGAAGCTTTCTTT.